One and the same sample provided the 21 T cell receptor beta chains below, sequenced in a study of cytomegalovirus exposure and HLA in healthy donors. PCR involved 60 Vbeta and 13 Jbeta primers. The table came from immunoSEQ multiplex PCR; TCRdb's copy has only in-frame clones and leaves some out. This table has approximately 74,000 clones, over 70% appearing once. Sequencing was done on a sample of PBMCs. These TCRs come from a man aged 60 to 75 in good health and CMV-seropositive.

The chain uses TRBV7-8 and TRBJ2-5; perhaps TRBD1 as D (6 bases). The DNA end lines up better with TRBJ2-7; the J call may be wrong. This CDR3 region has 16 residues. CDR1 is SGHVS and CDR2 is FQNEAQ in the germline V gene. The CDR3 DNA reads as TGTGCCAGCAGCTTAGCGGCGGTGACAGGAGGCTACGAGCAGTACTTC. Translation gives CASSLAAVTGGYEQYF.

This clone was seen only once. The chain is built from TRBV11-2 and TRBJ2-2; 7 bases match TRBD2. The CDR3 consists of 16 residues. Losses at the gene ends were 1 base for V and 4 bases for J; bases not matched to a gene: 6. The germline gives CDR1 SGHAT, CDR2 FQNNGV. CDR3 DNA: TGTGCCAGCAGCTTAGCGGGAGGCTTGGGCACCGGGGAGCTGTTTTTT. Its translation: CASSLAGGLGTGELFF.

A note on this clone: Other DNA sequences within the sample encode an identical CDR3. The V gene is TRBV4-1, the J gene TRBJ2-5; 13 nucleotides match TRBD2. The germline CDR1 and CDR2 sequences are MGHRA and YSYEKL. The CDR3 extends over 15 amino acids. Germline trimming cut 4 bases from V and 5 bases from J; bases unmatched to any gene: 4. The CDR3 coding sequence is TGCGCCAGCAGCCCAATGGGACTAGCGGGGGAGACCCAGTACTTC. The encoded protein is CASSPMGLAGETQYF.

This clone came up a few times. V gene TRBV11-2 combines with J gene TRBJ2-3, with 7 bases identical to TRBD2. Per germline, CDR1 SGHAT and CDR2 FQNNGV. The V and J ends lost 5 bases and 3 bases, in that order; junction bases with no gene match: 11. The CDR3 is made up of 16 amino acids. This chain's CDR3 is CASSPSSPLATDTQYF. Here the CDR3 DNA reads TGTGCCAGCAGCCCCTCCTCCCCACTAGCGACAGATACGCAGTATTTT.

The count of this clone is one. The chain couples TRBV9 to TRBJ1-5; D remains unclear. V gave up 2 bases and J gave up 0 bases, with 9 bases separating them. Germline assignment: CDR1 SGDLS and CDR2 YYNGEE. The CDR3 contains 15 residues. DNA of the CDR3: TGTGCCAGCAGCGTGAGTGGTAATAGCAATCAGCCCCAGCATTTT. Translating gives CASSVSGNSNQPQHF.

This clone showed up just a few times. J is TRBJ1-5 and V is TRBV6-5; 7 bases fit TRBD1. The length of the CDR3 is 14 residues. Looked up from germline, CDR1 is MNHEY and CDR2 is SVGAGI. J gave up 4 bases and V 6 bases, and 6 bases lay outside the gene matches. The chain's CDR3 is CASRLGQFNQPQHF. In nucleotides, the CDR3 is TGTGCCAGCAGGTTGGGACAGTTTAATCAGCCCCAGCATTTT.

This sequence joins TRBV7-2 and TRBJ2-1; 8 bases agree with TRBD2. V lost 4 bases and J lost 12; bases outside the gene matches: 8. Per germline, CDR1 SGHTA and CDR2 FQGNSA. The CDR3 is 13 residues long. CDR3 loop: CASSSPPAGGQFF. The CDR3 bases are TGTGCCAGCAGCTCGCCTCCGGCGGGGGGGCAGTTCTTC.

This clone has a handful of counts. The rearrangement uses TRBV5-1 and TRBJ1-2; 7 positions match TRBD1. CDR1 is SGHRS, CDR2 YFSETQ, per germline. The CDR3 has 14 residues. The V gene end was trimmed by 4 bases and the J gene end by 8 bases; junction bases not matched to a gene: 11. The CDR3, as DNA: TGCGCCAGCAGCCCCGGACAGGCCGGTGGGGGCTACACCTTC. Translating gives CASSPGQAGGGYTF.

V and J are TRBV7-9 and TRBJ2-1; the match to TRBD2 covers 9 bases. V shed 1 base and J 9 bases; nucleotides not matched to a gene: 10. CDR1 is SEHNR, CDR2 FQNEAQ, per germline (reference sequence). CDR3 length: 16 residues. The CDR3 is CASSLDGGGAYSEQFF. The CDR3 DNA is TGTGCCAGCAGCTTAGACGGCGGGGGGGCCTATAGTGAGCAGTTCTTC.

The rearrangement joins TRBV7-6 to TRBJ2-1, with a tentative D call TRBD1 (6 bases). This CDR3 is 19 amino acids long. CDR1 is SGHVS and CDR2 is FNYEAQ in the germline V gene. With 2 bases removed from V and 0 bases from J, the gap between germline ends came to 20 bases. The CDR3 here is CASSLFSRGSFSSYNEQFF. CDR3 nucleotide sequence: TGTGCCAGCAGCTTATTTTCCAGGGGCAGCTTTAGCTCCTACAATGAGCAGTTCTTC.

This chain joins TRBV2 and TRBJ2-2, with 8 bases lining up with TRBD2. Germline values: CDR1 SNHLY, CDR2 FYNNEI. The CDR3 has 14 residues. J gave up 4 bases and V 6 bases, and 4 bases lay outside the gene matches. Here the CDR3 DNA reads TGTGCCAGCAGCCGCGGGGGGACCACCGGGGAGCTGTTTTTT. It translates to CASSRGGTTGELFF.

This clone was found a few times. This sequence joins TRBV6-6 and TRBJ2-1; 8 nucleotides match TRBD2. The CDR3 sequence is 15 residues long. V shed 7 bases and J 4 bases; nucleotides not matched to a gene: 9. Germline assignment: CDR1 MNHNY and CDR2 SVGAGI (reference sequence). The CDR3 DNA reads TGTGCCAGCATCCCGATAGCGGGGCCTTACAATGAGCAGTTCTTC. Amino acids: CASIPIAGPYNEQFF.

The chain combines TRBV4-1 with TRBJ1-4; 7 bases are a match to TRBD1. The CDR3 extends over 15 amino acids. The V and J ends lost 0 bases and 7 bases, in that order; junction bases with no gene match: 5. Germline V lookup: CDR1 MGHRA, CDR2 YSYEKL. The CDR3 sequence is CASSQEYRGGEKLFF. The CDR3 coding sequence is TGCGCCAGCAGCCAAGAGTACAGGGGAGGTGAAAAACTGTTTTTT.

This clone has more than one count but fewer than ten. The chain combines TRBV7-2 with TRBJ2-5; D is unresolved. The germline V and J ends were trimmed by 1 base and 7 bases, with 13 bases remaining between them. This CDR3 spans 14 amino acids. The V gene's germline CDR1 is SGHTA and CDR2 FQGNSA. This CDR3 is CASSLVAAPGTQYF. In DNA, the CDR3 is TGTGCCAGCAGCTTAGTGGCTGCCCCAGGGACCCAGTACTTC.

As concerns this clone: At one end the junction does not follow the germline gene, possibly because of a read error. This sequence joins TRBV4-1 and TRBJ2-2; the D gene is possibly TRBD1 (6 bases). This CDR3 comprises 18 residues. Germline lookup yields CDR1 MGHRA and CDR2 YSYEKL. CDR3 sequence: CASSQGERTVANTEELFF. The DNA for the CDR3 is TGCGCCAGCAGCCAAGGAGAAAGGACAGTGGCGAACACCGAGGAGCTGTTTTTT.

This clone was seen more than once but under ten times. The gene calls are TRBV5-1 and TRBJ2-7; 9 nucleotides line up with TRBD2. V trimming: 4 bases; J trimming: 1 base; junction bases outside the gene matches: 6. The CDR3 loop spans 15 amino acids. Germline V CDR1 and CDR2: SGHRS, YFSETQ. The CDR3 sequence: CASSPLAGVSYEQYF. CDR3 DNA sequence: TGCGCCAGCAGCCCTTTAGCGGGAGTTTCCTACGAGCAGTACTTC. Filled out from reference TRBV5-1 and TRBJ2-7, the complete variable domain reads KAGVTQTPRYLIKTRGQQVTLSCSPISGHRSVSWYQQTPGQGLQFLFEYFSETQRNKGNFPGRFSGRQFSNSRSEMNVSTLELGDSALYLCASSPLAGVSYEQYFGPGTRLTVT.

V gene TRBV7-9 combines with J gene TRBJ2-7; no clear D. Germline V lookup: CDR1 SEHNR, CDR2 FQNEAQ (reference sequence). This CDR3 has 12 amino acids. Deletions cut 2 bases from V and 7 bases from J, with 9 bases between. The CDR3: CASSLIGVEQYF. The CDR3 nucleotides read TGTGCCAGCAGCTTAATCGGAGTAGAGCAGTACTTC.

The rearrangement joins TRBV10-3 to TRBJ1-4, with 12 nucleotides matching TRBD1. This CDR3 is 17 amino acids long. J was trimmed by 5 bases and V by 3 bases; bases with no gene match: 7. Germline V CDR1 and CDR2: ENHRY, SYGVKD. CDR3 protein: CAISEKGQGADNEKLFF. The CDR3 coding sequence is TGTGCCATCAGTGAAAAGGGACAGGGGGCGGACAATGAAAAACTGTTTTTT.

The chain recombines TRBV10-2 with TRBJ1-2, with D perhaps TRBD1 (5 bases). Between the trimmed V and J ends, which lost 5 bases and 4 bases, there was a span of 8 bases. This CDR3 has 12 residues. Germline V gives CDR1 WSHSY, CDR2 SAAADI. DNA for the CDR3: TGCGCCAGCAGTTTAGACAGCTATGGCTACACCTTC. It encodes CASSLDSYGYTF.

The chain's CDR3 is CASPPPGQGSGELFF. In DNA form, the CDR3 reads TGTGCCAGCCCCCCCCCGGGACAGGGTTCCGGGGAGCTGTTTTTT. The chain joins TRBV7-9 to TRBJ2-2, with 9 bases fitting TRBD1. The CDR3 extends over 15 amino acids. Germline V lookup: CDR1 SEHNR, CDR2 FQNEAQ (reference sequence). V shed 8 bases, J shed 6 bases, and the junction held 10 bases outside the gene matches.

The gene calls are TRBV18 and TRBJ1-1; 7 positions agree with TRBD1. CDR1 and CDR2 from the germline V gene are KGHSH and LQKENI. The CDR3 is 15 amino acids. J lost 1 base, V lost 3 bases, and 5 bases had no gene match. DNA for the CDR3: TGTGCCAGCTCACCCAATGAGGGGGCGAACACTGAAGCTTTCTTT. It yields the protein CASSPNEGANTEAFF.